In its sample, the clone carrying this T cell receptor beta chain was seen many times. The target antigen is unknown. This record belongs to a study of Graves' ophthalmopathy and Graves' hyperthyroidism. The wider study: Peripheral blood sampling occurred at initial diagnosis, before any treatment.

For repertoire sequencing, the TCR beta CDR3 regions were amplified from RNA transcripts. HTBI-primed first-round RT-PCR preceded second-round multiplex PCR. TCRdb re-derived calls from the multiplex PCR reads in MiXCR, one entry per CDR3 protein. The repertoire has roughly 400,000 distinct CDR3 sequences, approximately 20% of them found once; the top ten carry 1.5% to 2%. Study-level findings and limits: Separation of ophthalmopathy from stable hyperthyroidism was achieved by a 13-signature model, at around 90% sensitivity and roughly 81% specificity.

The V gene lost 5 bases and the J gene lost 6 bases, with 17 bases spanning the gap. The CDR3 contains 14 residues. Germline CDR1 reads MNHEY; CDR2 reads SMNVEV (reference sequence). Other autoimmune diseases, uncontrolled infections, pregnancy or lactation ruled patients out of participation. Source material: peripheral blood. The chain recombines TRBV27 with TRBJ2-7; D is perhaps TRBD2 (6 bases). This TCR came from a woman between 18 and 29 years old with Graves' ophthalmopathy. The CDR3 loop is CASSRPGLPIEQYF. CDR3 coding DNA: TGTGCCAGCAGTAGACCAGGACTACCCATCGAGCAGTACTTC.